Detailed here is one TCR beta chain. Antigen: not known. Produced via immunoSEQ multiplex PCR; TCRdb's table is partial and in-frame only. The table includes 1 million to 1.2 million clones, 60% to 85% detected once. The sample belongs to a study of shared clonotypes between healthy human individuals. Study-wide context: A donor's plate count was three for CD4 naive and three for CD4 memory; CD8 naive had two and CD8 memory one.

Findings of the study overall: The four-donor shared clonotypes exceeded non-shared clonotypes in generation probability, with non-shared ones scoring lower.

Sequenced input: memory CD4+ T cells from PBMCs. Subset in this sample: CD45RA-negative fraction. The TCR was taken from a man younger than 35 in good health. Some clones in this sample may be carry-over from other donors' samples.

CDR3 coding DNA: TGTGCCAGCATCTGGCTCGGGACCGGCACTGAAGCTTTCTTT. Protein sequence: CASIWLGTGTEAFF. The genes are TRBV6-6 and TRBJ1-1; maybe TRBD1 (5 bases). Between the trimmed V and J ends, which lost 7 bases and 4 bases, there was a span of 16 bases. The CDR3 runs 14 residues. Per the germline V gene, CDR1 is MNHNY and CDR2 is SVGAGI (reference sequence).